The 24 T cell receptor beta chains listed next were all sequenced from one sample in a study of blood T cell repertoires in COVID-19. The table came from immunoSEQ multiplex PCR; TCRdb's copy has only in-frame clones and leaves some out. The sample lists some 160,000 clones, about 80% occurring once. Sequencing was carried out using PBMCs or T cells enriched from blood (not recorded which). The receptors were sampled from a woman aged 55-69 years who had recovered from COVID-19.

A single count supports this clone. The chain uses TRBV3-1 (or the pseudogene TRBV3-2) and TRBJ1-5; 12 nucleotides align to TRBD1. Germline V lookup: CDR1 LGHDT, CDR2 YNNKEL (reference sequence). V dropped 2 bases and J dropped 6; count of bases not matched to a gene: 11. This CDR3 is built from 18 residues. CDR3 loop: CASSQSPGQGAVGQPQHF. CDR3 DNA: TGTGCCAGCAGCCAATCACCGGGACAGGGGGCTGTCGGTCAGCCCCAGCATTTT.

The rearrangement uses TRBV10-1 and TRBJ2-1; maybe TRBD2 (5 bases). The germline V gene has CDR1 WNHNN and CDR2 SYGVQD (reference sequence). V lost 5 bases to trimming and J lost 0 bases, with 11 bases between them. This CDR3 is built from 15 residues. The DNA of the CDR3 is TGCGCCAGCAGTCCTAGCTCGAGCTCCTACAATGAGCAGTTCTTC. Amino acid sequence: CASSPSSSSYNEQFF.

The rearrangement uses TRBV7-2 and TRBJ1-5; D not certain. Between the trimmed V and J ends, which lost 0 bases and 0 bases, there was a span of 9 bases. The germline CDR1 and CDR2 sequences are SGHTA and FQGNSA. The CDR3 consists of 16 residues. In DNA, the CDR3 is TGTGCCAGCAGCTTAGCGGGCCCCGTTAGCAATCAGCCCCAGCATTTT. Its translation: CASSLAGPVSNQPQHF. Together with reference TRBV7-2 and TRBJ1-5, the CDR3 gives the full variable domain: GAGVSQSPSNKVTEKGKDVELRCDPISGHTALYWYRQSLGQGLEFLIYFQGNSAPDKSGLPSDRFSAERTGGSVSTLTIQRTQQEDSAVYLCASSLAGPVSNQPQHFGDGTRLSIL.

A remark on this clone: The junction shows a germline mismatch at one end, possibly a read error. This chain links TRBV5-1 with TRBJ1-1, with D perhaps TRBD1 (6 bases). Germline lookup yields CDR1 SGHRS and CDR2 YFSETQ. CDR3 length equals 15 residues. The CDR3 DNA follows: TGCGCCAGCAGCTTGGCCATATCAGGGGCCCAGGAAAAATTATTT. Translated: CASSLAISGAQEKLF.

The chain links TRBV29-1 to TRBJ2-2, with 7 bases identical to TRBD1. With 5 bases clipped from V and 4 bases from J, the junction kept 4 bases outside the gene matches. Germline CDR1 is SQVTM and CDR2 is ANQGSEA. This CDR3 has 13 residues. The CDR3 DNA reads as TGCAGCGTTAAGGGGGCGGGCACCGGGGAGCTGTTTTTT. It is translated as CSVKGAGTGELFF.

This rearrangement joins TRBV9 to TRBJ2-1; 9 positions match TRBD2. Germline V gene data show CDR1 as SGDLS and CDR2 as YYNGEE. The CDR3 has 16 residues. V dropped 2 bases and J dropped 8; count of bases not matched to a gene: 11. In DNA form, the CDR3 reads TGTGCCAGCAGCGTCGGTCGGGCGGGGGGGCCCCATGAGCAGTTCTTC. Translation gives CASSVGRAGGPHEQFF.

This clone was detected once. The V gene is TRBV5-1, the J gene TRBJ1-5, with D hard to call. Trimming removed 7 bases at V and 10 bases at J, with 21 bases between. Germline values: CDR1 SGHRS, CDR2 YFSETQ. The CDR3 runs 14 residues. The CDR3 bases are TGCGCCAGCGGTACCATAGCCCCTATCGATCCCCAGCATTTT. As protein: CASGTIAPIDPQHF.

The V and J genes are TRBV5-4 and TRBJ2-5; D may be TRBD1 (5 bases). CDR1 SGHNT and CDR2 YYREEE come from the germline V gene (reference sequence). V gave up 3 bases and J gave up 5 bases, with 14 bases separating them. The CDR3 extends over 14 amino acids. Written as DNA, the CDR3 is TGTGCCAGCAGCTCTGACACAGGATTCGAGACCCAGTACTTC. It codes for CASSSDTGFETQYF.

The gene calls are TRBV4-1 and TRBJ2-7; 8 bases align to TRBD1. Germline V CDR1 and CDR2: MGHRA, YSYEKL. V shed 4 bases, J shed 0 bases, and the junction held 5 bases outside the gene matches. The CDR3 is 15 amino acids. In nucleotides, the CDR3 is TGCGCCAGCAGCCCCAGGACAGGGAGCTCCTACGAGCAGTACTTC. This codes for CASSPRTGSSYEQYF.

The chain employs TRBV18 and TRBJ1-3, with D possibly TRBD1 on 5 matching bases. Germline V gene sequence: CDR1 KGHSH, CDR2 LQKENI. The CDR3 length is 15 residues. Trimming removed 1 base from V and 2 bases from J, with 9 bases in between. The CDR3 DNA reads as TGTGCCAGCTCACCACGGGGCAACGCTGGAAACACCATATATTTT. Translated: CASSPRGNAGNTIYF.

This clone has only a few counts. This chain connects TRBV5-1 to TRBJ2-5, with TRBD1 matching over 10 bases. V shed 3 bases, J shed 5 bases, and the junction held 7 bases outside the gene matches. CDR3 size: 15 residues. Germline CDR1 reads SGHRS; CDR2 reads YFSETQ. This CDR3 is CASSWGQGFGETQYF. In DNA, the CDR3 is TGCGCCAGCAGCTGGGGACAGGGGTTTGGTGAGACCCAGTACTTC. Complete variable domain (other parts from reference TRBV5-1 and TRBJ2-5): KAGVTQTPRYLIKTRGQQVTLSCSPISGHRSVSWYQQTPGQGLQFLFEYFSETQRNKGNFPGRFSGRQFSNSRSEMNVSTLELGDSALYLCASSWGQGFGETQYFGPGTRLLVL.

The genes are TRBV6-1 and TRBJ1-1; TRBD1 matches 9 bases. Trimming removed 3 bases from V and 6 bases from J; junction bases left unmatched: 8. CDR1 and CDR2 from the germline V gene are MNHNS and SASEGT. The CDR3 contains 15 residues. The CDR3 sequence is CASSDGGTGKAEAFF. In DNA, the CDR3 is TGTGCCAGCAGTGACGGCGGGACAGGGAAGGCTGAAGCTTTCTTT.

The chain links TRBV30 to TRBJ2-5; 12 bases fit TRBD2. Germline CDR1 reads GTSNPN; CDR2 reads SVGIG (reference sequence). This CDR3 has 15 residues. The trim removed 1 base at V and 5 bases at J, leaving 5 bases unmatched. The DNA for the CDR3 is TGTGCCTGGAGTGCCACTAGCGGGGGGTCGGAGACCCAGTACTTC. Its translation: CAWSATSGGSETQYF.

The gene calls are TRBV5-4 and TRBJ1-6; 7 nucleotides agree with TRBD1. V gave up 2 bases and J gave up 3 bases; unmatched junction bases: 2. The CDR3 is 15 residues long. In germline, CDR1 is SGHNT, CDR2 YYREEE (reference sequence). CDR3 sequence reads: CASSFGTDYNSPLHF. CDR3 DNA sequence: TGTGCCAGCAGCTTCGGGACAGACTATAATTCACCCCTCCACTTT.

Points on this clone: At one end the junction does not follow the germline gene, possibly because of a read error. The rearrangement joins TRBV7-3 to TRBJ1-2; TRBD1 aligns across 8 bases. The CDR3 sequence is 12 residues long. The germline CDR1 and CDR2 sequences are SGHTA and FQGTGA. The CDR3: CASSSPGQGTSF. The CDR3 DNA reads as TGTGCCAGCAGCTCCCCCGGACAGGGTACTTCCTTC. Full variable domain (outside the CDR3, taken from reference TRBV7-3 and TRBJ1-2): GAGVSQTPSNKVTEKGKYVELRCDPISGHTALYWYRQSLGQGPEFLIYFQGTGAADDSGLPNDRFFAVRPEGSVSTLKIQRTERGDSAVYLCASSSPGQGTSFGSGTRLTVV.

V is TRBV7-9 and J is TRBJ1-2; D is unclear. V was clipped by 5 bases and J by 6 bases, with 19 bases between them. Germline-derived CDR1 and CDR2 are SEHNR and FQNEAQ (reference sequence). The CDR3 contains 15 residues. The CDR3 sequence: CASSVREDGGDGYTF. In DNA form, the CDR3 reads TGTGCCAGCAGCGTGAGAGAGGACGGCGGGGATGGCTACACCTTC.

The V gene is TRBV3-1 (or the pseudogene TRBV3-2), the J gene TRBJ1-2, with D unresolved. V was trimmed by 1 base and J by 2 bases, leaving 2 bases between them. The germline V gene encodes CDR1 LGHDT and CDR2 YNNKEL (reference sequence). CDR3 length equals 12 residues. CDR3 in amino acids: CASSQANYGYTF. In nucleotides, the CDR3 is TGTGCCAGCAGCCAAGCAAACTATGGCTACACCTTC.

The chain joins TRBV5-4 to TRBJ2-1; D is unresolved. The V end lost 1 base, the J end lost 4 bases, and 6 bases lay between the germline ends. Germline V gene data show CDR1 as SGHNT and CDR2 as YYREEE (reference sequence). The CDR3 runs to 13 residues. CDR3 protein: CASSLTEYNEQFF. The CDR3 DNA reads TGTGCCAGCAGCTTGACAGAGTACAATGAGCAGTTCTTC.

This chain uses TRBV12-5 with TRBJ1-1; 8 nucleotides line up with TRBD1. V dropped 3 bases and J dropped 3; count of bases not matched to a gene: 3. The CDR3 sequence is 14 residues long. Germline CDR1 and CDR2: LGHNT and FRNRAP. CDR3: CASGFRDRHTEAFF. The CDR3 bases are TGTGCTAGTGGTTTCCGGGACAGGCACACTGAAGCTTTCTTT.

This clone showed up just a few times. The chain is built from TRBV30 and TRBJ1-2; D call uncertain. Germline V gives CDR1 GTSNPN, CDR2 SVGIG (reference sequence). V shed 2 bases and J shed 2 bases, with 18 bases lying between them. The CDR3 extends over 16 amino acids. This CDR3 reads CAWSPTIFSANYGYTF. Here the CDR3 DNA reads TGTGCCTGGAGTCCCACTATATTTAGCGCGAACTATGGCTACACCTTC.

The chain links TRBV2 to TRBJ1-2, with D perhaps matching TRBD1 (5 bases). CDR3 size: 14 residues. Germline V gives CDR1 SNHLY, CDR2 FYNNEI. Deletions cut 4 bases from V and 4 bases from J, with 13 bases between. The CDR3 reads CASSAGGTIYGYTF. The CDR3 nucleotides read TGTGCCAGCAGTGCCGGTGGGACTATCTATGGCTACACCTTC. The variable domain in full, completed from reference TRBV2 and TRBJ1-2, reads EPEVTQTPSHQVTQMGQEVILRCVPISNHLYFYWYRQILGQKVEFLVSFYNNEISEKSEIFDDQFSVERPDGSNFTLKIRSTKLEDSAMYFCASSAGGTIYGYTFGSGTRLTVV.

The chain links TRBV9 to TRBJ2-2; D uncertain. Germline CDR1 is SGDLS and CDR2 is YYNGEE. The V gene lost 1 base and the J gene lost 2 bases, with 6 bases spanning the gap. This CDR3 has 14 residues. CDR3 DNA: TGTGCCAGCAGCGTATCCCTAAACACCGGGGAGCTGTTTTTT. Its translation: CASSVSLNTGELFF.

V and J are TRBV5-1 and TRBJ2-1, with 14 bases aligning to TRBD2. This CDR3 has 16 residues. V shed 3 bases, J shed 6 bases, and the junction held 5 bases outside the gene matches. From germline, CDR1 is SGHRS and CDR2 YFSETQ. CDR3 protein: CASSSPGTSGGNEQFF. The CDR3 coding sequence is TGCGCCAGCAGCTCACCCGGGACTAGCGGGGGCAATGAGCAGTTCTTC.

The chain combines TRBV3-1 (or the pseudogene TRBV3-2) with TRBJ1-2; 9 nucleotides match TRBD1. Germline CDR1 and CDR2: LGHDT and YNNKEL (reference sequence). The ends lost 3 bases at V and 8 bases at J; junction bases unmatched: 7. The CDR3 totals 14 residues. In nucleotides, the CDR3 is TGTGCCAGCAGCCATACTACAGGGGGCGCGGGCTACACCTTC. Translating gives CASSHTTGGAGYTF.